This TCR beta chain is from a study of T cells after yellow fever vaccination. This clonotype came up many times. Its target is unknown. A universal primer site and UMIs were added as TCR cDNA was made by 5'RACE template switching. Each CDR3 protein gets one entry after TCRdb re-called the 5' RACE reads with MiXCR. The profile shows approximately 150,000 distinct CDR3 sequences, 5.5% to 8% of them singletons. Study conclusions and caveats: Peak timing came faster in the weaker secondary response, day 5 versus 15. Reappearing after the booster were most of the clones from primary vaccination (roughly 95% CD4, approximately 88% CD8).

Germline V gene sequence: CDR1 SGDLS, CDR2 YYNGEE. This CDR3 contains 16 residues. Deletions cut 0 bases from V and 1 base from J, with 10 bases between. The chain links TRBV9 to TRBJ2-2; D uncertain. This TCR was sampled from a man in his late teens or twenties who received the YFV17D yellow fever vaccine. This material consisted of CD4+ T cells sorted from PBMCs, taken on the day of the first yellow fever vaccination. Here the CDR3 DNA reads TGTGCCAGCAGCGTAGGGGGTAGACTGAACACCGGGGAGCTGTTTTTT. Amino acid sequence: CASSVGGRLNTGELFF. Drawing the rest from reference TRBV9 and TRBJ2-2, the complete variable domain is DSGVTQTPKHLITATGQRVTLRCSPRSGDLSVYWYQQSLDQGLQFLIQYYNGEERAKGNILERFSAQQFPDLHSELNLSSLELGDSALYFCASSVGGRLNTGELFFGEGSRLTVL.